Following are 4 T cell receptor beta chains from one sample sequenced in a study of identical twins. TCRdb reanalysed the 5' RACE reads using MiXCR and keeps one entry per CDR3 protein. The data contain about 900,000 distinct CDR3 sequences, approximately 13% of them singletons. The same specimen was also included in a second study, on yellow fever vaccine responses in identical twins.

Source material: PBMCs. The receptors here all came from a woman under 30 in good health.

The rearrangement uses TRBV7-8 and TRBJ2-7, with a weak D call TRBD1 (6 bases). The CDR3 extends over 15 amino acids. Per the germline V gene, CDR1 is SGHVS and CDR2 is FQNEAQ. Trimming stripped 5 bases from V and 6 bases from J, with 20 bases between. CDR3 in amino acids: CASSSSVQGVREQYF. CDR3 DNA sequence: TGTGCCAGCAGCAGCTCCGTACAGGGTGTCCGCGAGCAGTACTTC.

This clonotype was observed a handful of times. This sequence joins TRBV11-2 and TRBJ2-1; D ambiguous. Germline V gene lookup returns CDR1 SGHAT and CDR2 FQNNGV. This CDR3 comprises 16 residues. With 0 bases removed from V and 0 bases from J, the gap between germline ends came to 9 bases. CDR3 nucleotide sequence: TGTGCCAGCAGCTTAGACCCAGATACCTCCTACAATGAGCAGTTCTTC. Residues: CASSLDPDTSYNEQFF.

This clonotype appeared many times. This sequence joins TRBV12-3 or TRBV12-4 and TRBJ1-5; tentative D call: TRBD1 (5 bases). CDR3 length equals 15 residues. Trimming removed 3 bases at V and 6 bases at J, with 15 bases between. CDR3 bases: TGTGCCAGCAGTTTTACGTCGGGGGAAGGTCAGCCCCAGCATTTT. This encodes CASSFTSGEGQPQHF.

This clonotype was counted at least ten times. J is TRBJ2-1 and V is TRBV28, with D maybe TRBD1 (5 bases). The CDR3 runs 17 residues. CDR1 and CDR2 from the germline V gene are MDHEN and SYDVKM. V was shortened by 5 bases and J by 3 bases, with 20 bases between the two germline ends. In DNA, the CDR3 is TGTGCCAGCAGTCACTCTGCAGGGTTCGTTGACTACAATGAGCAGTTCTTC. It specifies CASSHSAGFVDYNEQFF.